The table lists the clone carrying this T cell receptor beta chain with many counts. Its antigen is unidentified. These data belong to a study of T cell repertoires in cytomegalovirus infection. Study at large: Both CMV infection and a matching HLA type were indicated by public TCR beta signatures. Whole-study results and caveats: HLA-C-restricted CMV-specific TCR beta clonotypes were dominant in the ex vivo response. Identification of carriers of CMV plus the relevant HLA was performed using cumulative public TCR beta family frequency.

TCRdb analysed the reads with MiXCR anew, one entry per CDR3 protein. The table includes 150,000 to 200,000 distinct CDR3 sequences, roughly a fifth detected once. The V gene's germline CDR1 is SGHTA and CDR2 FQGNSA. This CDR3 is built from 12 residues. V was cut by 6 bases and J by 5 bases, with 10 bases left in between. This TCR came from a human donor in good health (CMV status not recorded). Some clones in this sample may be carry-over from other donors' samples. Input material: PBMCs. The chain joins TRBV7-2 to TRBJ2-5, with D possibly being TRBD2 (5 bases). Here the CDR3 reads CASSHTGETQYF. The CDR3 nucleotides are TGTGCCAGCAGTCATACGGGGGAGACCCAGTACTTC. Filled out from reference TRBV7-2 and TRBJ2-5, the complete variable domain reads GAGVSQSPSNKVTEKGKDVELRCDPISGHTALYWYRQSLGQGLEFLIYFQGNSAPDKSGLPSDRFSAERTGGSVSTLTIQRTQQEDSAVYLCASSHTGETQYFGPGTRLLVL.